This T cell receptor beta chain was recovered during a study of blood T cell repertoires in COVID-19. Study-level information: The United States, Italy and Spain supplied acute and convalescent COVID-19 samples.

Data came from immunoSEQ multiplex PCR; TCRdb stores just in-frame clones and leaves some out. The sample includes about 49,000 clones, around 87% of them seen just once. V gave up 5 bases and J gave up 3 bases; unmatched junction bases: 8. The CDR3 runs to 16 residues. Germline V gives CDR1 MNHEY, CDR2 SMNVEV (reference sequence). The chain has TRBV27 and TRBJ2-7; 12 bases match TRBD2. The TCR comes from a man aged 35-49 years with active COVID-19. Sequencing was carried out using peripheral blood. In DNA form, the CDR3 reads TGTGCCAGCAGTCCAAGGACTAGCGGGGTAGGCTACGAGCAGTACTTC. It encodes CASSPRTSGVGYEQYF.